Presented here are 16 T cell receptor beta chains from one specimen sequenced in a study of vaccination effects on CD4 cells after COVID-19 (dated by TCRdb to between 2021 and 2024). Library preparation was by the immunoSEQ multiplex PCR assay. TCRdb's version of the immuneACCESS table is confined to in-frame rearrangements and falls short of the full clone set. An unresolved V gene accounts for under half of the shortfall where checked; the remainder is of unknown origin. The sample yields tens of thousands of clones; about 67% were counted once. Jointly, the top ten make up 2.2% of the sample. These receptors lack a known antigen. After less than eleven days of culture, CD4+ T cells were isolated with the EasySep CD4+ T cell isolation kit. Participants received two doses of either the BNT162b2 or the mRNA-1273 mRNA SARS-CoV-2 vaccine. This material consisted of CD4+ T cells from PBMCs cultured without peptide, taken after COVID-19 vaccination. These receptor sequences come from a human donor who received a COVID-19 vaccine.

This clone was recorded a few times. The chain carries TRBV3-1 (or the pseudogene TRBV3-2) and TRBJ1-2, with D uncertain. V was shortened by 8 bases and J by 4 bases, with 11 bases between the two germline ends. Per germline, CDR1 LGHDT and CDR2 YNNKEL (reference sequence). CDR3 length: 12 residues. The CDR3 spells CASAALGYGYTF. For the CDR3, the DNA is TGTGCCAGCGCCGCGCTGGGCTATGGCTACACCTTC.

The chain combines TRBV18 with TRBJ1-3; D not certain. Germline V lookup: CDR1 KGHSH, CDR2 LQKENI. The CDR3 totals 18 residues. V shed 2 bases and J shed 0 bases, with 17 bases lying between them. The CDR3 sequence is CASSPYTAITYSGNTIYF. CDR3 bases: TGTGCCAGCTCACCATACACGGCAATTACCTACTCTGGAAACACCATATATTTT.

The genes are TRBV2 and TRBJ2-4; D might be TRBD1 (5 bases). The CDR3 is 14 amino acids. Deletions cut 6 bases from V and 6 bases from J, with 15 bases between. Looked up from germline, CDR1 is SNHLY and CDR2 is FYNNEI. CDR3: CASRIFTGGNIQYF. CDR3 coding DNA: TGTGCCAGCAGGATCTTCACAGGCGGAAACATTCAGTACTTC.

In its sample, this clone was seen a few times. The chain recombines TRBV7-3 with TRBJ1-1; D not resolved. Trimming stripped 3 bases from V and 3 bases from J, with 8 bases between. The CDR3 is made up of 13 amino acids. CDR1 SGHTA and CDR2 FQGTGA come from the germline V gene. CDR3 bases: TGTGCCAGCAGCTTGAGGTATGACACTGAAGCTTTCTTT. This sequence encodes CASSLRYDTEAFF.

V gene TRBV24-1 combines with J gene TRBJ1-5, with 11 bases fitting TRBD1. This CDR3 spans 16 amino acids. Germline lookup yields CDR1 KGHDR and CDR2 SFDVKD. With V trimmed by 3 bases and J by 4 bases, 4 bases remained unmatched. CDR3 loop: CATSDGRDRGNQPQHF. The CDR3, as DNA: TGTGCCACCAGTGATGGAAGGGACAGGGGGAATCAGCCCCAGCATTTT.

The rearrangement links TRBV7-2 to TRBJ2-2, with 7 bases identical to TRBD2. CDR1 and CDR2 from the germline V gene are SGHTA and FQGNSA. This CDR3 region has 15 residues. Germline trimming cut 5 bases from V and 6 bases from J; bases unmatched to any gene: 9. The CDR3 spells CASSLGRSEAGELFF. CDR3 sequence (DNA): TGTGCCAGCAGCCTCGGGAGGAGTGAGGCCGGGGAGCTGTTTTTT.

V usage is TRBV14 and J usage is TRBJ1-3; 7 bases fit TRBD1. The length of the CDR3 is 17 residues. The germline V gene encodes CDR1 SGHDN and CDR2 FVKESK. V trimming: 4 bases; J trimming: 0 bases; junction bases outside the gene matches: 9. CDR3 amino acids: CASSRRPGQVSGNTIYF. The CDR3 DNA sequence: TGTGCCAGCAGCCGACGACCAGGACAGGTCTCTGGAAACACCATATATTTT.

The V and J genes are TRBV5-4 and TRBJ2-2, with 7 bases lining up with TRBD1. The CDR3 is 14 residues long. V shed 4 bases and J 4 bases; nucleotides not matched to a gene: 4. Per the germline V gene, CDR1 is SGHNT and CDR2 is YYREEE (reference sequence). CDR3 loop: CASSTGQSTGELFF. The CDR3 region has the DNA TGTGCCAGCAGCACGGGACAGAGCACCGGGGAGCTGTTTTTT. Complete variable domain (other parts from reference TRBV5-4 and TRBJ2-2): ETGVTQSPTHLIKTRGQQVTLRCSSQSGHNTVSWYQQALGQGPQFIFQYYREEENGRGNFPPRFSGLQFPNYSSELNVNALELDDSALYLCASSTGQSTGELFFGEGSRLTVL.

This clone was picked up a small number of times. The V gene is TRBV30, the J gene TRBJ1-2, with D unclear. Germline V gene data show CDR1 as GTSNPN and CDR2 as SVGIG (reference sequence). This CDR3 has 12 residues. The V end was cut by 8 bases, the J end by 8 bases, with 18 bases between. The CDR3 DNA reads TGTGCCCGCCGCTCCCAAACCGACGGCTACACCTTC. Translated, it gives CARRSQTDGYTF. Based on the CDR3 plus reference TRBV30 and TRBJ1-2, the full variable domain is SQTIHQWPATLVQPVGSPLSLECTVEGTSNPNLYWYRQAAGRGLQLLFYSVGIGQISSEVPQNLSASRPQDRQFILSSKKLLLSDSGFYLCARRSQTDGYTFGSGTRLTVV.

Points on this clone: Other DNA sequences in this specimen translate into the identical CDR3. The rearrangement uses TRBV7-3 and TRBJ1-1; tentatively, D is TRBD1 (5 bases). The CDR3 covers 14 residues. Trimming took 0 bases from V and 1 from J, leaving 6 bases between them. The germline V gene has CDR1 SGHTA and CDR2 FQGTGA. As DNA, the CDR3 is TGTGCCAGCAGCTTAACGGGGGGGAACACTGAAGCTTTCTTT. The encoded protein is CASSLTGGNTEAFF.

The rearrangement joins TRBV19 to TRBJ1-1; D remains ambiguous. CDR1 LNHDA and CDR2 SQIVND come from the germline V gene (reference sequence). Between the trimmed V and J ends, which lost 6 bases and 0 bases, there was a span of 17 bases. This CDR3 region has 16 residues. The CDR3 DNA is TGTGCCAGTAGCCTCATGACGGGATCCATGAACACTGAAGCTTTCTTT. Translation gives CASSLMTGSMNTEAFF.

This clone turned up a few times. The V gene is TRBV6-1, the J gene TRBJ1-1; D gene unclear. V was cut by 0 bases and J by 3 bases, with 8 bases left in between. CDR3 length: 14 amino acids. Germline loops: CDR1 MNHNS, CDR2 SASEGT. The CDR3 reads CASSEAAEYTEAFF. The CDR3 DNA follows: TGTGCCAGCAGTGAAGCGGCGGAGTACACTGAAGCTTTCTTT.

This clone has just a few counts. V and J are TRBV3-1 (or the pseudogene TRBV3-2) and TRBJ1-4; D unclear. The CDR3 is made up of 15 amino acids. Germline values: CDR1 LGHDT, CDR2 YNNKEL (reference sequence). V lost 2 bases, J lost 4 bases, and 11 bases lay in between. CDR3 loop: CASSQFTVFNEKLFF. For the CDR3, the DNA is TGTGCCAGCAGCCAATTCACGGTCTTTAATGAAAAACTGTTTTTT.

A remark on this clone: Mismatch with germline at one junction end may stem from a read error. This chain links TRBV12-3 or TRBV12-4 with TRBJ1-2, with D uncertain. The length of the CDR3 is 13 residues. CDR3 region: CASSSTVSYAYTF. The CDR3 DNA reads TGTGCCAGCAGCTCCACAGTGAGTTATGCCTACACCTTC.

V usage is TRBV7-2 and J usage is TRBJ2-1; D possibly uses TRBD1 or TRBD2 (6 bases each). Germline V gene lookup returns CDR1 SGHTA and CDR2 FQGNSA. This CDR3 comprises 14 residues. V lost 5 bases and J lost 5, with 13 bases in between. The CDR3 is CASSLGGLHNEQFF. The DNA of the CDR3 is TGTGCCAGCAGCCTAGGGGGGCTGCACAATGAGCAGTTCTTC.

The rearrangement uses TRBV29-1 and TRBJ2-5; D perhaps matches TRBD2 (5 bases). V lost 6 bases, J lost 5 bases, and 13 bases lay in between. The CDR3 spans 12 residues. Germline V gives CDR1 SQVTM, CDR2 ANQGSEA. Written as DNA, the CDR3 is TGCAGCGTCAAAACGGGGTCGGAGACCCAGTACTTC. Translating gives CSVKTGSETQYF.